The 21 T cell receptor beta chains below come from one sample, sequenced in a study of T cell responses to AZD1222 COVID-19 vaccine. Sequencing was performed with immunoSEQ multiplex PCR; in TCRdb, only in-frame clones are kept and a portion is missing. The sample carries about 140,000 clones, 80% to 95% recorded once. The source material was peripheral blood, sampled on day 0 of AZD1222 vaccination. The source of these receptors is an adult in good health.

The V call is TRBV7-9, the J call TRBJ1-1, with TRBD1 matching 9 bases. With V trimmed by 3 bases and J by 1 base, 6 bases remained unmatched. The CDR3 has 16 amino acids. Germline V gene data show CDR1 as SEHNR and CDR2 as FQNEAQ (reference sequence). DNA of the CDR3: TGTGCCAGCAGCTTTCCGGGGGGACAGGGGAACACTGAAGCTTTCTTT. Its translation: CASSFPGGQGNTEAFF.

The chain has TRBV29-1 and TRBJ1-3; tentative D call: TRBD1 (5 bases). Trimming took off 1 base at V and 5 bases at J, with 12 bases between the two ends. Germline CDR1 and CDR2: SQVTM and ANQGSEA. The CDR3 extends over 14 amino acids. The CDR3 is CSVEGGNWRNTIYF. CDR3 DNA: TGCAGCGTTGAAGGGGGCAATTGGAGAAACACCATATATTTT.

The J gene is TRBJ1-2, the V gene TRBV16; maybe TRBD1 (6 bases). The CDR3 has 13 amino acids. CDR1 and CDR2 (germline): KGHSY, FQNENV. The V end was cut by 0 bases, the J end by 8 bases, with 10 bases between. The CDR3 nucleotides read TGTGCCAGCAGCCAATCGATCGGGGGCGGCTACACCTTC. It encodes CASSQSIGGGYTF.

The V and J genes are TRBV5-6 and TRBJ1-4; maybe TRBD1 (6 bases). The CDR3 is made up of 18 amino acids. The V and J ends lost 3 bases and 0 bases respectively, with 18 bases between them. The germline V gene encodes CDR1 SGHDT and CDR2 YYEEEE. CDR3 DNA: TGTGCCAGCAGCTGGGGGGCCGGGGGGGCGTCAACTAATGAAAAACTGTTTTTT. Translating it yields CASSWGAGGASTNEKLFF.

This clone turned up a few times. The chain couples TRBV7-9 to TRBJ2-7; possible D gene TRBD1, 6 bases. The ends were cut back, 0 bases at V and 3 bases at J, with 12 bases in the middle. The CDR3 is 15 residues long. Germline CDR1 reads SEHNR; CDR2 reads FQNEAQ (reference sequence). CDR3 in amino acids: CASSLAQTGSYEQYF. The DNA for the CDR3 is TGTGCCAGCAGCTTAGCCCAGACAGGTAGCTACGAGCAGTACTTC.

V usage is TRBV4-1 and J usage is TRBJ1-1; possibly TRBD1 for D (6 bases). This CDR3 has 17 amino acids. V shed 5 bases and J shed 5 bases, with 24 bases lying between them. Germline CDR1 is MGHRA and CDR2 is YSYEKL. The CDR3 nucleotides are TGCGCCAGCAGCTTATTATTTAACGGGGGCCGGGGGACTGAAGCTTTCTTT. It encodes CASSLLFNGGRGTEAFF.

The DNA for the CDR3 is TGTGCCAGCAGCCCCAGGGGACACAATCAGCCCCAGCATTTT. It codes for CASSPRGHNQPQHF. This chain uses TRBV27 with TRBJ1-5; D may be TRBD1 (6 bases). The V gene lost 6 bases and the J gene lost 3 bases, with 12 bases spanning the gap. The V gene's germline CDR1 is MNHEY and CDR2 SMNVEV (reference sequence). This CDR3 contains 14 residues.

The chain uses TRBV18 and TRBJ2-2; D gene unclear. The germline V and J ends were trimmed by 4 bases and 1 base, with 4 bases remaining between them. Germline V lookup: CDR1 KGHSH, CDR2 LQKENI. This CDR3 spans 13 amino acids. CDR3: CASSLENTGELFF. As DNA, the CDR3 is TGTGCCAGCTCACTCGAGAACACCGGGGAGCTGTTTTTT.

This chain links TRBV7-3 with TRBJ2-2, with no clear D. The V gene lost 6 bases and the J gene lost 6 bases, with 14 bases spanning the gap. The CDR3 is 14 residues long. The germline V gene has CDR1 SGHTA and CDR2 FQGTGA. CDR3 nucleotide sequence: TGTGCCAGCAGACAGCAAAAAAATGCCGGGGAGCTGTTTTTT. Protein: CASRQQKNAGELFF.

This chain uses TRBV13 with TRBJ2-1; a possible D gene is TRBD2 (6 bases). Germline lookup yields CDR1 PRHDT and CDR2 FYEKMQ (reference sequence). The CDR3 has 18 residues. V was cut by 1 base and J by 0 bases, with 16 bases left in between. The CDR3 DNA reads as TGTGCCAGCAGCTTAGAGGGACTGGCCCTCAGCTCCTACAATGAGCAGTTCTTC. It specifies CASSLEGLALSSYNEQFF.

This chain links TRBV3-1 (or the pseudogene TRBV3-2) with TRBJ2-7; no firm D call. The CDR3 has 12 residues. V dropped 5 bases and J dropped 3 bases, with 8 bases sitting between them. Per germline, CDR1 LGHDT and CDR2 YNNKEL (reference sequence). In DNA, the CDR3 is TGTGCCAGCAGCTCGTCCGTCTACGAGCAGTACTTC. Amino acids: CASSSSVYEQYF.

V usage is TRBV28 and J usage is TRBJ2-7, with TRBD1 matching 9 bases. The J segment lost 5 bases and the V segment lost 8 bases, leaving 4 bases of the junction unmatched. CDR1 and CDR2 (germline): MDHEN, SYDVKM. The CDR3 spans 12 residues. The CDR3 nucleotides read TGTGCCAGCCGGACAGGGGACCACGAGCAGTACTTC. This sequence encodes CASRTGDHEQYF.

In the case of this clone: Other DNA sequences in this sample translate to the same CDR3. The V and J genes are TRBV30 and TRBJ2-5; D gene uncertain. Germline V gene data show CDR1 as GTSNPN and CDR2 as SVGIG (reference sequence). This CDR3 is built from 11 residues. The V and J ends lost 2 bases and 5 bases respectively, with 6 bases between them. CDR3 DNA sequence: TGTGCCTGGAGTCAAGGGGAGACCCAGTACTTC. This translates into CAWSQGETQYF.

This rearrangement joins TRBV13 to TRBJ1-3; maybe TRBD1 (5 bases). V shed 0 bases and J shed 2 bases, with 5 bases lying between them. CDR3 length equals 14 residues. Germline V CDR1 and CDR2: PRHDT, FYEKMQ (reference sequence). The CDR3 nucleotides are TGTGCCAGCAGCTTAGGGACAGCTGGAAACACCATATATTTT. Translating gives CASSLGTAGNTIYF.

For this clone: Other DNA sequences in the same sample also yield this CDR3. CDR3 sequence (DNA): TGTGCCAGCTCACCAGGGTCTGACCAGCCCCAGCATTTT. This codes for CASSPGSDQPQHF. The V gene is TRBV18, the J gene TRBJ1-5, with D hard to call. This CDR3 spans 13 amino acids. V was clipped by 2 bases and J by 7 bases, with 9 bases between them. CDR1 and CDR2 (germline): KGHSH, LQKENI.

The chain joins TRBV7-2 to TRBJ2-5; 8 nucleotides match TRBD2. There are 16 residues in the CDR3. CDR1 and CDR2 from the germline V gene are SGHTA and FQGNSA. The V segment lost 1 base and the J segment 4 bases; nucleotides outside the gene matches: 8. CDR3 in DNA: TGTGCCAGCAGCTTAGAGTCCGGGGGGGCAGGAGAGACCCAGTACTTC. Protein product: CASSLESGGAGETQYF.

This chain links TRBV28 with TRBJ2-7, with D perhaps given as TRBD1 or TRBD2 (5 bases each). The V end was cut by 11 bases, the J end by 4 bases, with 18 bases between. This CDR3 comprises 13 residues. Germline CDR1 and CDR2: MDHEN and SYDVKM. The CDR3 loop is CAPLRGEGYEQYF. Here the CDR3 DNA reads TGTGCCCCTCTCCGAGGGGAAGGATACGAGCAGTACTTC.

The chain combines TRBV5-4 with TRBJ2-1; tentatively, D is TRBD1 (5 bases). Deletions cut 0 bases from V and 2 bases from J, with 9 bases between. The germline gives CDR1 SGHNT, CDR2 YYREEE (reference sequence). This CDR3 region has 15 residues. DNA for the CDR3: TGTGCCAGCAGCTTGGCCGTAGGGGCCTACAATGAGCAGTTCTTC. Its protein is CASSLAVGAYNEQFF.

The J gene is TRBJ2-7, the V gene TRBV5-4; 8 positions agree with TRBD2. The CDR3 is 13 residues long. V lost 1 base and J lost 5; bases outside the gene matches: 2. Germline assignment: CDR1 SGHNT and CDR2 YYREEE (reference sequence). The CDR3: CASSLPGGDEQYF. As DNA, the CDR3 is TGTGCCAGCAGCTTGCCGGGGGGGGACGAGCAGTACTTC. Combining the CDR3 with reference TRBV5-4 and TRBJ2-7 gives the whole variable domain ETGVTQSPTHLIKTRGQQVTLRCSSQSGHNTVSWYQQALGQGPQFIFQYYREEENGRGNFPPRFSGLQFPNYSSELNVNALELDDSALYLCASSLPGGDEQYFGPGTRLTVT.

The rearrangement uses TRBV6-5 and TRBJ1-1; unclear D gene. The CDR3 length is 16 residues. Trimming took 2 bases from V and 1 from J, leaving 14 bases between them. From germline, CDR1 is MNHEY and CDR2 SVGAGI. The CDR3 sequence is CASSYHVAMPNTEAFF. The CDR3 nucleotides are TGTGCCAGCAGTTACCATGTAGCCATGCCGAACACTGAAGCTTTCTTT.

This chain connects TRBV5-4 to TRBJ2-1; 8 nucleotides line up with TRBD2. V gave up 3 bases and J gave up 3 bases; unmatched junction bases: 5. CDR1 SGHNT and CDR2 YYREEE come from the germline V gene (reference sequence). This CDR3 spans 15 amino acids. In DNA, the CDR3 is TGTGCCAGCAGCTCCTACGGGGGGGGCTACAATGAGCAGTTCTTC. It encodes CASSSYGGGYNEQFF.